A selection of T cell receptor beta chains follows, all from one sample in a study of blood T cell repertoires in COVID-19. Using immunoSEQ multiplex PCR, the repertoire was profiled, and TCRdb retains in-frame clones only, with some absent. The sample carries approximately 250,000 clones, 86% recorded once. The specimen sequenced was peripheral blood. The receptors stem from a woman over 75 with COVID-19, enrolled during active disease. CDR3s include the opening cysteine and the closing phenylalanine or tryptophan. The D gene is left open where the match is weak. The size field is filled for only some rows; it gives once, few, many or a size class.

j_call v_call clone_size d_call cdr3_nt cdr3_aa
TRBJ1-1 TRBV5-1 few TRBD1 TGCGCCAGCAGCCTGAAGGACAGGGCTTTGTTTGGGACTGAAGCTTTCTTT CASSLKDRALFGTEAFF
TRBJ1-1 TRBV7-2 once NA TGTGCCAGCAGCTCCCAGGGAGGCACTGAAGCTTTCTTT CASSSQGGTEAFF
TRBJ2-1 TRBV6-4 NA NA TGTGCCAGCAGACAGGGTCCAGGGTATGAGCAGTTCTTC CASRQGPGYEQFF
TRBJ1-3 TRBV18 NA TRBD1 TGTGCCAGCTCACCAAACCAGGGGGCTGGAAACACCATATATTTT CASSPNQGAGNTIYF
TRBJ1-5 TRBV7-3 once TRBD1 TGTGCCAGCAGCCTGACAGGGGACAATCAGCCCCAGCATTTT CASSLTGDNQPQHF
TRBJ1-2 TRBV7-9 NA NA TGTGCCAGCAGCCTTAACTATGGCTACACCTTC CASSLNYGYTF
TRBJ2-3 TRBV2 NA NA TGTGCCAGCTTCCTTGGGCAGGGGAGTACAGATACGCAGTATTTT CASFLGQGSTDTQYF
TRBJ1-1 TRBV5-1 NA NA TGCGCCAGCAGCACCGGGACACCGGTGGCCGGAGCTTTCTTT CASSTGTPVAGAFF
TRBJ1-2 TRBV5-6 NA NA TGTGCCAGCAGTCGGGGACATAGTAACTATGGCTACACCTTC CASSRGHSNYGYTF
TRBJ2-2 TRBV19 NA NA TGTGCCAGTAGTATGACCTCACGGGGCACCGGGGAGCTGTTTTTT CASSMTSRGTGELFF
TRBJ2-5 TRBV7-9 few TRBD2 TGTGCCAGCAGCTTAAATAGCGGGGGGGCCGAGACCCAGTACTTC CASSLNSGGAETQYF
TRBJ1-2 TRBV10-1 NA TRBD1 TGCGCCAGCACGGGAGGACAGGGGAAGAACTATGGCTACACCTTC CASTGGQGKNYGYTF
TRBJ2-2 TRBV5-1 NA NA TGCGCCAGCAGCCCGGGACAAACCGGGGAGCTGTTTTTT CASSPGQTGELFF
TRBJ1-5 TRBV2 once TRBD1 TGTGCCAGCAGAAGACAGGGGGTTAGCAATCAGCCCCAGCATTTT CASRRQGVSNQPQHF
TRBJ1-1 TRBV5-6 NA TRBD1 TGTGCCAGCAGCTTTTGGACAGGGCGCACTGAAGCTTTCTTT CASSFWTGRTEAFF
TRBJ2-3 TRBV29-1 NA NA TGCAGCGTTGTGGGAGGGGGATGGGGACCCACAGATACGCAGTATTTT CSVVGGGWGPTDTQYF
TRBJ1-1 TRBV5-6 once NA TGTGCCAGCAGCCCGGCACGGGGGAACACTGAAGCTTTCTTT CASSPARGNTEAFF
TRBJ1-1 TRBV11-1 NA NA TGTGCCAGCAGCCTCACACTTCAGGTGGATACTGCTGAAGCTTTCTTT CASSLTLQVDTAEAFF
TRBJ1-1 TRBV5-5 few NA TGTGCCAGCAGCTTGGGGCAGGGTATAAGGAACACTGAAGCTTTCTTT CASSLGQGIRNTEAFF
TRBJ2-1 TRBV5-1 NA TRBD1 TGCGCCAGCACACCACAGGGGCCCGGTGAGCAGTTCTTC CASTPQGPGEQFF
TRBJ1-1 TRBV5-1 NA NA TGCGCCAGCAGCTTACAGGGTTCGAACACTGAAGCTTTCTTT CASSLQGSNTEAFF
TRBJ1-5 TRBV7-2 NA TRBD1 TGTGCCAGCAGCCCTGGACAGGGGGGAGAGCCCCAGCATTTT CASSPGQGGEPQHF
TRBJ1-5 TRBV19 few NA TGTGCCAGTAAAGAATTGAGTACGAGCAATCAGCCCCAGCATTTT CASKELSTSNQPQHF
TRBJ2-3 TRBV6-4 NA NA TGTGCCAGCAGTGAATCAAACTCAGCCCTATTTGGCGGGACGCAGTATTTT CASSESNSALFGGTQYF
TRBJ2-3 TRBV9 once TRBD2 TGTGCCAGCAGCGTACCCCCAGTACTAGCGGGGGGGCCGGGTACGCAGTATTTT CASSVPPVLAGGPGTQYF
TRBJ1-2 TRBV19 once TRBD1 TGTGCCAGTAGGAAGGACAGGGTGGAGGGCTACACCTTC CASRKDRVEGYTF
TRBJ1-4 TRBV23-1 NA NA TGCGCCAGCAGTCGGCCGGGACATTGGTGTCTGTTTTTT CASSRPGHWCLFF
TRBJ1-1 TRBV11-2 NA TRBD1 TGTGCCAGCAGCTTAGGACAGGGGGTAGGGACTGAAGCTTTCTTT CASSLGQGVGTEAFF
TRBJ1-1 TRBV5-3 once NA TGTGCCAGAAGCCCAGACCACAGGGTAAACACCGAAGCTTTCTTT CARSPDHRVNTEAFF
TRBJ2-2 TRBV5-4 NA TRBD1 TGTGCCAGCAGGCCGTGGGACAGGGGGGCCACCGGGGAGCTGTTTTTT CASRPWDRGATGELFF
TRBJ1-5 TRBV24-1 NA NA TGTGCCACCAGTGTGACCGGGGGAAATCAGCCCCAGCATTTT CATSVTGGNQPQHF
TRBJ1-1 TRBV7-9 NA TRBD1 TGTGCCAGCAGTTTGTGGACAGGGGGCTTGAACACTGAAGCTTTCTTT CASSLWTGGLNTEAFF
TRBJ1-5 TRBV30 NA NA TGTGCCTGGAGTGTGGGGGGATTGGAACAGCCCCAGCATTTT CAWSVGGLEQPQHF
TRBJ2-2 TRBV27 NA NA TGTGCCACCAACGGGCAGGGCGCCACCGGGGAGCTGTTTTTT CATNGQGATGELFF
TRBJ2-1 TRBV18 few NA TGTGCCAGCTCACCTGGGCTGAGCAATGAGCAGTTCTTC CASSPGLSNEQFF
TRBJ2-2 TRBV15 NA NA TGTGCCACCAGCAGAGGGGGGGCGAACACCGGGGAGCTGTTTTTT CATSRGGANTGELFF
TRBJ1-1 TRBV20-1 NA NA TGCAGTGCTAGCGCAGGGTACGAAGCTTTCTTT CSASAGYEAFF
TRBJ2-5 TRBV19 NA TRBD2 TGTGCCAGTAGCCTAGCGGGGGGGCCAGCGGAGACCCAGTACTTC CASSLAGGPAETQYF
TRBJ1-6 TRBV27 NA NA TGTGCCAGCAGTTTATCGACACAGAAAAATTCACCCCTCCACTTT CASSLSTQKNSPLHF
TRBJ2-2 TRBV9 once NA TGTGCCAGCAGCTACTGGCAGGGGGGTACCGGGGAGCTGTTTTTT CASSYWQGGTGELFF
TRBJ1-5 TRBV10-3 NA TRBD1 TGTGCCATCAGTGAGTCGACAGGGAGGTTTGGCAATCAGCCCCAGCATTTT CAISESTGRFGNQPQHF